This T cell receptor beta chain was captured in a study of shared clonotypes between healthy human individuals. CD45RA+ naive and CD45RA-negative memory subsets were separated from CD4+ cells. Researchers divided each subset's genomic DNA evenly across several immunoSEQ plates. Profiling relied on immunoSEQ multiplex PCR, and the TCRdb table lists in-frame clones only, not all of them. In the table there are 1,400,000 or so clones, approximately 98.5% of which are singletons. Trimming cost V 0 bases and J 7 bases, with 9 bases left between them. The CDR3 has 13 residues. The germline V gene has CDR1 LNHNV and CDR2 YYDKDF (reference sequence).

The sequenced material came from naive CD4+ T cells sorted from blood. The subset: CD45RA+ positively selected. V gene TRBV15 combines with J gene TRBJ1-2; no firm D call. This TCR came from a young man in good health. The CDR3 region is CATSRDLKVGYTF. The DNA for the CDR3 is TGTGCCACCAGCAGAGATTTGAAGGTTGGCTACACCTTC. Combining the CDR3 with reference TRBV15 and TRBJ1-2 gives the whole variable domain DAMVIQNPRYQVTQFGKPVTLSCSQTLNHNVMYWYQQKSSQAPKLLFHYYDKDFNNEADTPDNFQSRRPNTSFCFLDIRSPGLGDTAMYLCATSRDLKVGYTFGSGTRLTVV.